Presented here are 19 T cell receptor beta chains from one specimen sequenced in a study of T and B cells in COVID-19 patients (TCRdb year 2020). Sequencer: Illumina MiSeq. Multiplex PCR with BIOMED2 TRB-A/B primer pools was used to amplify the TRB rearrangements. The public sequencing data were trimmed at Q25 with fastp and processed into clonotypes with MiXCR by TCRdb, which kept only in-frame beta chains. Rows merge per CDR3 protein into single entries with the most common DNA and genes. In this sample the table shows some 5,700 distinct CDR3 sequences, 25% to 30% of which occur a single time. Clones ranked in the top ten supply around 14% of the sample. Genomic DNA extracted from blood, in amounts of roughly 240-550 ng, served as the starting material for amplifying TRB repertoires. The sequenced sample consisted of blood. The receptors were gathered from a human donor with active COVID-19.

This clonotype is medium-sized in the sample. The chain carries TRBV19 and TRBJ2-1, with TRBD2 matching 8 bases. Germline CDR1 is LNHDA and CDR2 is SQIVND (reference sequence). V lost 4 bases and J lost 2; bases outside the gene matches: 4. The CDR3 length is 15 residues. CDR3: CASSRIAGTYNEQFF. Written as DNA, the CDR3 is TGTGCCAGTAGTAGGATAGCGGGAACCTACAATGAGCAGTTCTTC.

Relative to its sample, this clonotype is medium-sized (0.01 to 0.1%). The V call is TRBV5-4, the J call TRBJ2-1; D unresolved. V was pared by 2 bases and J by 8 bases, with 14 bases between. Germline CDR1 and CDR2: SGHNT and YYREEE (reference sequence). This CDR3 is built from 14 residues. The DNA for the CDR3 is TGTGCCAGCAGCTTTATCAGGTGGCGAGATGAGCAGTTCTTC. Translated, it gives CASSFIRWRDEQFF.

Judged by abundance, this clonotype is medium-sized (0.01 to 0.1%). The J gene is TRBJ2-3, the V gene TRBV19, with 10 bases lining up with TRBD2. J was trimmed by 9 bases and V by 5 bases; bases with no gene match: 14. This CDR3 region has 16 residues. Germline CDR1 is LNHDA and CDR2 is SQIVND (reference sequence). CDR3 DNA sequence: TGTGCCAGTAGTTCCTCTAGCGGGGGAAGGGCGGCGACGCAGTATTTT. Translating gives CASSSSSGGRAATQYF.

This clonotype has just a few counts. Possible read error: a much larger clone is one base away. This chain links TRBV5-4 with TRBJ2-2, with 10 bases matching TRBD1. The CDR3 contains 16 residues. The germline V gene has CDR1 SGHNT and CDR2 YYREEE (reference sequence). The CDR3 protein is CANSHTGTGVTGELFF. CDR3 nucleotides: TGTGCCAACAGCCATACCGGGACAGGGGTTACCGGGGAGCTGTTTTTT.

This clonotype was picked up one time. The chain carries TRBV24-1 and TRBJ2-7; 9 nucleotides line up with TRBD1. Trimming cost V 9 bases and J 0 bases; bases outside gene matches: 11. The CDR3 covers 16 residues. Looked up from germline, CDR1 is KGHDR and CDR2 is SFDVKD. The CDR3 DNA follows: TGTGCCACCCCCTCCAACAGGGGGCGCATCTCCTACGAGCAGTACTTC. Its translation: CATPSNRGRISYEQYF.

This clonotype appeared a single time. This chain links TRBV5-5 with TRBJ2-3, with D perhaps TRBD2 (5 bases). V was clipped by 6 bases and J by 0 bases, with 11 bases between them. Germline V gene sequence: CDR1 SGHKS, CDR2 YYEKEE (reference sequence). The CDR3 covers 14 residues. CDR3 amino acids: CASTLGGSTDTQYF. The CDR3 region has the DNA TGTGCCAGCACCCTGGGCGGGAGCACAGATACGCAGTATTTT. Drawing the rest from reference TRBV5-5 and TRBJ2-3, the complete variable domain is DAGVTQSPTHLIKTRGQQVTLRCSPISGHKSVSWYQQVLGQGPQFIFQYYEKEERGRGNFPDRFSARQFPNYSSELNVNALLLGDSALYLCASTLGGSTDTQYFGPGTRLTVL.

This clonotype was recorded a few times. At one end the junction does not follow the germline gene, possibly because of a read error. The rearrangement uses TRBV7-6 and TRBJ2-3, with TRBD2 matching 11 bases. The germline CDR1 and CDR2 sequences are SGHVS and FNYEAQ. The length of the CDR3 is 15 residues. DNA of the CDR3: TGCGCCAGCAGCTGGACTAGCGGGAGCACAGATACGCAGTATTTT. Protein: CASSWTSGSTDTQYF.

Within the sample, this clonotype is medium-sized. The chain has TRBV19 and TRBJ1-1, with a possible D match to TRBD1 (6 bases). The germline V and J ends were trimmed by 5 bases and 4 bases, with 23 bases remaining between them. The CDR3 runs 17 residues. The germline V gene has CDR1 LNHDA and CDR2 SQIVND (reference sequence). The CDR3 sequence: CASSPDSGMSFGTEAFF. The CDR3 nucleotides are TGTGCCAGTAGTCCGGACAGCGGCATGAGTTTTGGCACTGAAGCTTTCTTT.

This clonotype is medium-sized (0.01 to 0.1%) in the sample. In DNA, the CDR3 is TGTGCCAGCAGCAGAGAAACAGGGTCCTATGGCTACACCTTC. This translates into CASSRETGSYGYTF. The chain carries TRBV6-6 and TRBJ1-2; perhaps TRBD1 as D (6 bases). V shed 6 bases and J shed 4 bases, with 15 bases lying between them. The CDR3 consists of 14 residues. The germline V gene encodes CDR1 MNHNY and CDR2 SVGAGI (reference sequence).

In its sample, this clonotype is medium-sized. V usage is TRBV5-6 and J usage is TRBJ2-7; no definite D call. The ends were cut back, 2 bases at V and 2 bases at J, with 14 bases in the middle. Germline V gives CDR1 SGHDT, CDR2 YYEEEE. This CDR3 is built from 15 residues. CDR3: CASSLFMVGTYEQYF. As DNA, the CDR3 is TGTGCCAGCAGCTTATTTATGGTTGGGACCTACGAGCAGTACTTC. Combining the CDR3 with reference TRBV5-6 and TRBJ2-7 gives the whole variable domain DAGVTQSPTHLIKTRGQQVTLRCSPKSGHDTVSWYQQALGQGPQFIFQYYEEEERQRGNFPDRFSGHQFPNYSSELNVNALLLGDSALYLCASSLFMVGTYEQYFGPGTRLTVT.

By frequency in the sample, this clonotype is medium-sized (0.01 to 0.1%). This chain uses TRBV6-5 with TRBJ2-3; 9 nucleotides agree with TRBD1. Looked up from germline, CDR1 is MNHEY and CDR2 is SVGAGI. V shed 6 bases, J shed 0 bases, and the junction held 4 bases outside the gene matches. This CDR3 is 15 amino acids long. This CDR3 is CASRETGGSTDTQYF. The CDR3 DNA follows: TGTGCCAGCAGGGAGACAGGGGGTAGCACAGATACGCAGTATTTT.

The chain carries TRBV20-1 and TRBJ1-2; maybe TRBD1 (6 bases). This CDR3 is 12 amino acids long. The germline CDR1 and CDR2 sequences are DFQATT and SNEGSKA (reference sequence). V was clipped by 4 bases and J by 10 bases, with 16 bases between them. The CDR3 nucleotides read TGCAGTGCTACCGGAACAGGGTCGGCCTACACCTTC. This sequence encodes CSATGTGSAYTF.

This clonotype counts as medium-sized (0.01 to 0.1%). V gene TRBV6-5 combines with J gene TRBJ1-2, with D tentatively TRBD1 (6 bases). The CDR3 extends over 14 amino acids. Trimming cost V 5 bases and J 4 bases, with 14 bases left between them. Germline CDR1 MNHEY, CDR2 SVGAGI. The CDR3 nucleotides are TGTGCCAGCAGTGAAGTGGGAGGGGGCTATGGCTACACCTTC. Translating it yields CASSEVGGGYGYTF.

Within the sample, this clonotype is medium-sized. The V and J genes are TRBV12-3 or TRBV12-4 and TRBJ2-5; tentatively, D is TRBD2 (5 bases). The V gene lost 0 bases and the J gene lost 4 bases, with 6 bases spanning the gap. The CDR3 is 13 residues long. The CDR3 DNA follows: TGTGCCAGCAGTTTAGCGGGAGCAGAGACCCAGTACTTC. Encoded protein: CASSLAGAETQYF.

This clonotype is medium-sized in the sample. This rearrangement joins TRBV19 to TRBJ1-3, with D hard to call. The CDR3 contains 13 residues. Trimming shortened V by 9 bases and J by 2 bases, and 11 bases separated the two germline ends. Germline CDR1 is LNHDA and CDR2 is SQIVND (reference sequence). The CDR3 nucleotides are TGTGCCAGCCGGACGGGTACTGGAAACACCATATATTTT. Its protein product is CASRTGTGNTIYF.

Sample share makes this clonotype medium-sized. This CDR3 reads CATSRDRGQGVGYTF. The CDR3 region has the DNA TGTGCCACCAGCAGAGACCGGGGACAGGGGGTGGGCTACACCTTC. This chain uses TRBV15 with TRBJ1-2; 11 nucleotides align to TRBD1. J lost 8 bases, V lost 0 bases, and 5 bases had no gene match. CDR1 is LNHNV and CDR2 is YYDKDF in the germline V gene (reference sequence). The CDR3 loop spans 15 amino acids.

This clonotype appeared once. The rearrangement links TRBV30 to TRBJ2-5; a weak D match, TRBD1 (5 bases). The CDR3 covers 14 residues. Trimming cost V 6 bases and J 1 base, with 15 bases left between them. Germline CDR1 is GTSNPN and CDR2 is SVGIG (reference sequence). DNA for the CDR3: TGTGCCTGCACCCGTGGAGACAGCCAAGAGACCCAGTACTTC. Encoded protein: CACTRGDSQETQYF.

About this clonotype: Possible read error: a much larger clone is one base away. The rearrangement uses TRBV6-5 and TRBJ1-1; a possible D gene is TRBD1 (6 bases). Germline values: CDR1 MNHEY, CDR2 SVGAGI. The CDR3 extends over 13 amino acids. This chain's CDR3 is CASRESGGTQAFF. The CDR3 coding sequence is TGTGCCAGCAGAGAGAGTGGGGGCACTCAAGCTTTCTTT.

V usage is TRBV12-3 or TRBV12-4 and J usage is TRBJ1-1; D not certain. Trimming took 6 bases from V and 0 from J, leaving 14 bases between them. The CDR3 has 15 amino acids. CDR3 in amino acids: CASSNPKVVNTEAFF. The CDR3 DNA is TGTGCCAGCAGCAACCCCAAAGTCGTGAACACTGAAGCTTTCTTT.